These 8 T cell receptor beta chains were all obtained from the same sample, sequenced in a study of cytomegalovirus exposure and HLA in healthy donors. 13 Jbeta primers and 60 Vbeta primers were used for the PCR. The table came from immunoSEQ multiplex PCR; TCRdb's copy has only in-frame clones and leaves some out. The sample includes more than 100,000 clones, more than 70% of them seen just once. The sequenced sample consisted of PBMCs. The receptors were gathered from a man in his fifties in good health and CMV-seropositive.

This rearrangement joins TRBV29-1 to TRBJ1-2; TRBD1 agrees at 9 bases. Germline CDR1 SQVTM, CDR2 ANQGSEA. The V segment lost 5 bases and the J segment 3 bases; nucleotides outside the gene matches: 13. The CDR3 extends over 16 amino acids. For the CDR3, the DNA is TGCAGCGTTAAATCTGCCGGGGACAGGGTACACTATGGCTACACCTTC. This codes for CSVKSAGDRVHYGYTF.

The rearrangement uses TRBV7-6 and TRBJ2-2, with a possible D match to TRBD1 (8 bases). CDR1 and CDR2 (germline): SGHVS, FNYEAQ. Trimming took 2 bases from V and 5 from J, leaving 15 bases between them. The CDR3 runs 16 residues. Here the CDR3 reads CASSLSHRGGTGELFF. In DNA form, the CDR3 reads TGTGCCAGCAGCTTAAGCCACAGGGGGGGAACCGGGGAGCTGTTTTTT.

This clone was seen once. This rearrangement joins TRBV10-2 to TRBJ2-7; D perhaps matches TRBD2 (6 bases). This CDR3 spans 13 amino acids. V was trimmed by 10 bases and J by 0 bases, leaving 13 bases between them. CDR1 WSHSY and CDR2 SAAADI come from the germline V gene. In DNA form, the CDR3 reads TGCGCCACCTGGGACTCCATCTCCTACGAGCAGTACTTC. This codes for CATWDSISYEQYF.

V usage is TRBV29-1 and J usage is TRBJ2-7, with D perhaps matching TRBD2 (6 bases). Germline assignment: CDR1 SQVTM and CDR2 ANQGSEA. This CDR3 is 11 amino acids long. V lost 4 bases and J 7 bases, leaving 11 bases between the germline ends. The CDR3 bases are TGCAGCGTTGCCGCGGCGGGGGAGCAGTACTTC. Encoded protein: CSVAAAGEQYF.

In this sample, this clone turned up a few times. The chain recombines TRBV4-1 with TRBJ2-5; a weak D match, TRBD2 (6 bases). The CDR3 is made up of 14 amino acids. Trimming took 4 bases from V and 1 from J, leaving 10 bases between them. CDR1 and CDR2 (germline): MGHRA, YSYEKL. As DNA, the CDR3 is TGCGCCAGCAGCCCGACCGGGGGCCAAGAGACCCAGTACTTC. This sequence encodes CASSPTGGQETQYF.

The chain links TRBV4-1 to TRBJ1-2; 8 nucleotides align to TRBD1. Trimming at V came to 2 bases and at J to 5 bases, leaving 7 bases not matched to a gene. Germline CDR1 MGHRA, CDR2 YSYEKL. CDR3 length equals 15 residues. CDR3 amino acids: CASSQPDRGGYGYTF. The CDR3 coding sequence is TGCGCCAGCAGCCAACCTGACAGGGGAGGTTATGGCTACACCTTC.

This chain uses TRBV29-1 with TRBJ2-3; 10 bases are a match to TRBD1. V gave up 7 bases and J gave up 3 bases; unmatched junction bases: 7. Germline V gives CDR1 SQVTM, CDR2 ANQGSEA. The CDR3 is 14 residues long. The CDR3 DNA is TGCAGCGCCGGGACAGGGGAGGGGACAGATACGCAGTATTTT. Protein product: CSAGTGEGTDTQYF.

V usage is TRBV6-5 and J usage is TRBJ2-7; D might be TRBD1 (6 bases). The V end lost 7 bases, the J end lost 0 bases, and 16 bases lay between the germline ends. The CDR3 has 15 residues. Germline V gives CDR1 MNHEY, CDR2 SVGAGI. This chain's CDR3 is CASKTTGTPSYEQYF. As DNA, the CDR3 is TGTGCCAGCAAAACCACCGGGACACCCTCCTACGAGCAGTACTTC.